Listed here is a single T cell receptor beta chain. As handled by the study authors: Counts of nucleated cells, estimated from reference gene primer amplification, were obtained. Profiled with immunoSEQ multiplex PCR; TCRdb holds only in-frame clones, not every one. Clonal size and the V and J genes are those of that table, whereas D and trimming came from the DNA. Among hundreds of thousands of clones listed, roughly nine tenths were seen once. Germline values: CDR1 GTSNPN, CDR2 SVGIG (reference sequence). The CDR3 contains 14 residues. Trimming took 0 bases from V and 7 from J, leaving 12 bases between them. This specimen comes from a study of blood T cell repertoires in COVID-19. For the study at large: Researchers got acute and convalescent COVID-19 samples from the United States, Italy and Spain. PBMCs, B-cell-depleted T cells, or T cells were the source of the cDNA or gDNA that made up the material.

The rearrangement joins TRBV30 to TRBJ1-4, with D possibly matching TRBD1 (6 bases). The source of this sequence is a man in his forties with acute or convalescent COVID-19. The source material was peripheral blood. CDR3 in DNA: TGTGCCTGGAGTGTACAGGGAATTCGTGAAAAACTGTTTTTT. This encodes CAWSVQGIREKLFF.